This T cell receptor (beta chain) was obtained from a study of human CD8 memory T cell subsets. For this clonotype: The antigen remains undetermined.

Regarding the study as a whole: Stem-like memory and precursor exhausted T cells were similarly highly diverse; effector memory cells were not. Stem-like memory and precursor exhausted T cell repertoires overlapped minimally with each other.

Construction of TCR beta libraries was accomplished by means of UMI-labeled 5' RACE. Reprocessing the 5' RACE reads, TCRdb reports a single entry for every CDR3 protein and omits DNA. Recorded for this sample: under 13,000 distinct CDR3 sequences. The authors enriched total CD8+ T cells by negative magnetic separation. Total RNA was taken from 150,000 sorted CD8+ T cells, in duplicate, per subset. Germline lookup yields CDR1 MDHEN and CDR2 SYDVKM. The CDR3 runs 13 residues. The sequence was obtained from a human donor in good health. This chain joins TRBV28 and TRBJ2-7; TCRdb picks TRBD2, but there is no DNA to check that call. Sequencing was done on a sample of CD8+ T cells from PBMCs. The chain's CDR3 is CASSPAERVEQYF.